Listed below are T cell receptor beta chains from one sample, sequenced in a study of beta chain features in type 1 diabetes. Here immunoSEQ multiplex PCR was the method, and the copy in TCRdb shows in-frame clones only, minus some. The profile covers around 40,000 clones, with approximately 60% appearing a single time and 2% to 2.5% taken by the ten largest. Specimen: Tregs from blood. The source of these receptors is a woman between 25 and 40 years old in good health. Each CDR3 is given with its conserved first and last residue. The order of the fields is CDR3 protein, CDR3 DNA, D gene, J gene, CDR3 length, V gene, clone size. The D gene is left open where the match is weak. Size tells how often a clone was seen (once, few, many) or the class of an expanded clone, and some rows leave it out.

CDR3aa: CASSLGTGNYGYTF
CDR3nt: TGTGCCAGCAGCCTGGGGACAGGGAACTATGGCTACACCTTC
d_gene: TRBD1
j_gene: TRBJ1-2
len: 14
v_gene: TRBV7-9
abundance: -

CDR3aa: CASRNRDRAQPQHF
CDR3nt: TGTGCCAGCAGGAACCGGGACAGGGCTCAGCCCCAGCATTTT
d_gene: TRBD1
j_gene: TRBJ1-5
len: 14
v_gene: TRBV6-1
abundance: -

CDR3aa: CASRGTVQETQYF
CDR3nt: TGTGCCAGCAGGGGGACTGTGCAAGAGACCCAGTACTTC
d_gene: -
j_gene: TRBJ2-5
len: 13
v_gene: TRBV6-1
abundance: -

CDR3aa: CSAGQGENEQFF
CDR3nt: TGCAGCGCGGGACAGGGTGAAAATGAGCAGTTCTTC
d_gene: TRBD1
j_gene: TRBJ2-1
len: 12
v_gene: TRBV29-1
abundance: -

CDR3aa: CASSLVADLFNYEQYF
CDR3nt: TGTGCCAGCAGTTTAGTAGCAGACCTCTTCAACTACGAGCAGTACTTC
d_gene: -
j_gene: TRBJ2-7
len: 16
v_gene: TRBV28
abundance: -

CDR3aa: CASSLGQVSSYEQYF
CDR3nt: TGTGCCAGCAGCTTAGGGCAGGTTAGCTCCTACGAGCAGTACTTC
d_gene: -
j_gene: TRBJ2-7
len: 15
v_gene: TRBV11-2
abundance: -

CDR3aa: CAWSVGGAGGAGELFF
CDR3nt: TGTGCCTGGAGTGTAGGTGGGGCAGGGGGCGCCGGGGAGCTGTTTTTT
d_gene: TRBD1
j_gene: TRBJ2-2
len: 16
v_gene: TRBV30
abundance: -

CDR3aa: CASSPFPSGGYNEQFF
CDR3nt: TGTGCCAGCAGTCCCTTCCCTAGCGGGGGGTACAATGAGCAGTTCTTC
d_gene: TRBD2
j_gene: TRBJ2-1
len: 16
v_gene: TRBV27
abundance: medium-sized

CDR3aa: CASSQGNQGARSRDEQYF
CDR3nt: TGTGCCAGCAGCCAAGGAAACCAGGGGGCGAGGTCCCGCGACGAGCAGTACTTC
d_gene: TRBD1
j_gene: TRBJ2-7
len: 18
v_gene: TRBV4-2
abundance: -

CDR3aa: CASREGNSNQPQHF
CDR3nt: TGTGCCAGCAGGGAGGGTAATAGCAATCAGCCCCAGCATTTT
d_gene: -
j_gene: TRBJ1-5
len: 14
v_gene: TRBV6-6
abundance: few

CDR3aa: CSVGQGNTEAFF
CDR3nt: TGCAGCGTTGGTCAGGGGAACACTGAAGCTTTCTTT
d_gene: -
j_gene: TRBJ1-1
len: 12
v_gene: TRBV29-1
abundance: -

CDR3aa: CASSILQGAAYGYTF
CDR3nt: TGTGCCAGTAGTATATTACAGGGGGCGGCCTATGGCTACACCTTC
d_gene: TRBD1
j_gene: TRBJ1-2
len: 15
v_gene: TRBV19
abundance: -

CDR3aa: CAWSAGTSLRTDTQYF
CDR3nt: TGTGCCTGGAGTGCCGGGACATCTCTTCGCACAGATACGCAGTATTTT
d_gene: -
j_gene: TRBJ2-3
len: 16
v_gene: TRBV30
abundance: -

CDR3aa: CASSLGPGGTYNEQFF
CDR3nt: TGCGCCAGCAGCTTGGGACCCGGGGGAACCTACAATGAGCAGTTCTTC
d_gene: -
j_gene: TRBJ2-1
len: 16
v_gene: TRBV5-1
abundance: -

CDR3aa: CASAGMAVVGETQYF
CDR3nt: TGTGCCAGCGCCGGCATGGCGGTAGTTGGAGAGACCCAGTACTTC
d_gene: -
j_gene: TRBJ2-5
len: 15
v_gene: TRBV2
abundance: -

CDR3aa: CASSPGLASETQYF
CDR3nt: TGCGCCAGCAGCCCTGGACTAGCTTCGGAGACCCAGTACTTC
d_gene: TRBD2
j_gene: TRBJ2-5
len: 14
v_gene: TRBV4-3
abundance: -

CDR3aa: CAWTSTGARYGYTF
CDR3nt: TGTGCCTGGACCTCGACAGGGGCTCGGTATGGCTACACCTTC
d_gene: TRBD1
j_gene: TRBJ1-2
len: 14
v_gene: TRBV30
abundance: -

CDR3aa: CASSSALAGVPMTYNEQFF
CDR3nt: TGTGCCAGTAGTAGCGCACTAGCGGGAGTTCCGATGACCTACAATGAGCAGTTCTTC
d_gene: TRBD2
j_gene: TRBJ2-1
len: 19
v_gene: TRBV19
abundance: -

CDR3aa: CASSLGLAGDGTQYF
CDR3nt: TGTGCCAGCAGCTTAGGACTAGCGGGAGACGGGACCCAGTACTTC
d_gene: TRBD2
j_gene: TRBJ2-5
len: 15
v_gene: TRBV7-2
abundance: few

CDR3aa: CASSQATSGLNEQFF
CDR3nt: TGTGCCAGCAGCCAAGCGACTAGCGGGTTGAATGAGCAGTTCTTC
d_gene: TRBD2
j_gene: TRBJ2-1
len: 15
v_gene: TRBV14
abundance: -

CDR3aa: CAISDTPSGDEETQYF
CDR3nt: TGTGCCATCAGTGATACCCCGTCAGGGGATGAGGAGACCCAGTACTTC
d_gene: -
j_gene: TRBJ2-5
len: 16
v_gene: TRBV10-3
abundance: few

CDR3aa: CSARTDREAFF
CDR3nt: TGCAGTGCTAGAACCGACAGGGAAGCTTTCTTT
d_gene: -
j_gene: TRBJ1-1
len: 11
v_gene: TRBV20-1
abundance: once

CDR3aa: CASSQCGLAGVRLHQEDNEQFF
CDR3nt: TGTGCCAGCAGCCAATGCGGTCTAGCGGGAGTACGATTACACCAGGAGGACAATGAGCAGTTCTTC
d_gene: TRBD2
j_gene: TRBJ2-1
len: 22
v_gene: TRBV4-2
abundance: -

CDR3aa: CSTKLAGGTDTQYF
CDR3nt: TGCAGCACCAAACTAGCGGGAGGGACGGATACGCAGTATTTT
d_gene: TRBD2
j_gene: TRBJ2-3
len: 14
v_gene: TRBV29-1
abundance: -

CDR3aa: CASSQARAGGPDEQFF
CDR3nt: TGTGCCAGCAGCCAGGCTCGGGCGGGAGGGCCAGATGAGCAGTTCTTC
d_gene: TRBD2
j_gene: TRBJ2-1
len: 16
v_gene: TRBV4-2
abundance: -

CDR3aa: CASSPNGSGEQYF
CDR3nt: TGTGCCAGCTCACCAAACGGGTCTGGGGAGCAGTACTTC
d_gene: -
j_gene: TRBJ2-7
len: 13
v_gene: TRBV18
abundance: -

CDR3aa: CASSTPAGRLAGTVNEQFF
CDR3nt: TGCGCCAGCAGCACACCGGCAGGGAGACTAGCGGGAACTGTGAATGAGCAGTTCTTC
d_gene: TRBD2
j_gene: TRBJ2-1
len: 19
v_gene: TRBV5-1
abundance: few

CDR3aa: CASSSPSLAGVGEQYF
CDR3nt: TGTGCCAGCAGTTCCCCGTCACTAGCGGGAGTAGGGGAGCAGTACTTC
d_gene: TRBD2
j_gene: TRBJ2-5
len: 16
v_gene: TRBV28
abundance: -

CDR3aa: CASSWQGGAWLREQYF
CDR3nt: TGTGCCAGCAGCTGGCAGGGGGGCGCTTGGCTTCGGGAGCAGTACTTC
d_gene: -
j_gene: TRBJ2-5
len: 16
v_gene: TRBV11-2
abundance: -

CDR3aa: CASSLRGRRPEAFF
CDR3nt: TGTGCCAGCAGCTTAAGGGGTAGAAGACCTGAAGCTTTCTTT
d_gene: -
j_gene: TRBJ1-1
len: 14
v_gene: TRBV13
abundance: -

CDR3aa: CASSSSPGQPSTDTQYF
CDR3nt: TGTGCCAGCAGCTCCTCACCGGGACAGCCAAGCACAGATACGCAGTATTTT
d_gene: TRBD1
j_gene: TRBJ2-3
len: 17
v_gene: TRBV7-9
abundance: -

CDR3aa: CASSLYRATNEKLFF
CDR3nt: TGTGCCAGCAGCCTATACAGGGCTACTAATGAAAAACTGTTTTTT
d_gene: -
j_gene: TRBJ1-4
len: 15
v_gene: TRBV5-4
abundance: -

CDR3aa: CATSSWTGLNTEAFF
CDR3nt: TGTGCCACCAGCAGCTGGACAGGGTTGAACACTGAAGCTTTCTTT
d_gene: TRBD1
j_gene: TRBJ1-1
len: 15
v_gene: TRBV15
abundance: few

CDR3aa: CASSRDRGIYEQYF
CDR3nt: TGCGCCAGCAGCCGGGACAGGGGTATTTACGAGCAGTACTTC
d_gene: TRBD1
j_gene: TRBJ2-7
len: 14
v_gene: TRBV4-3
abundance: -

CDR3aa: CASSSRGGMSSGANVLTF
CDR3nt: TGTGCCAGCAGCTCGCGAGGGGGAATGAGCTCTGGGGCCAACGTCCTGACTTTC
d_gene: -
j_gene: TRBJ2-6
len: 18
v_gene: TRBV11-2
abundance: -

CDR3aa: CASSLARGTRRDEQFF
CDR3nt: TGTGCCAGCAGCTTAGCGAGGGGGACCCGCAGAGATGAGCAGTTCTTC
d_gene: -
j_gene: TRBJ2-1
len: 16
v_gene: TRBV7-2
abundance: -

CDR3aa: CSVGDPGSEQYF
CDR3nt: TGCAGCGTTGGGGATCCGGGAAGCGAGCAGTACTTC
d_gene: -
j_gene: TRBJ2-7
len: 12
v_gene: TRBV29-1
abundance: -

CDR3aa: CASSPRGQSNYGYTF
CDR3nt: TGTGCCAGCAGCCCCCGGGGACAGAGTAACTATGGCTACACCTTC
d_gene: TRBD1
j_gene: TRBJ1-2
len: 15
v_gene: TRBV6-6
abundance: -

CDR3aa: CASSSWPYEQYF
CDR3nt: TGTGCCAGCAGCTCGTGGCCCTACGAGCAGTACTTC
d_gene: -
j_gene: TRBJ2-7
len: 12
v_gene: TRBV7-2
abundance: few

CDR3aa: CASSLAGRRSSYNEQFF
CDR3nt: TGCGCCAGCAGCTTGGCCGGACGGAGGAGCTCCTACAATGAGCAGTTCTTC
d_gene: -
j_gene: TRBJ2-1
len: 17
v_gene: TRBV5-1
abundance: -

CDR3aa: CASREGGALTF
CDR3nt: TGTGCCAGCCGAGAGGGGGGGGCCCTGACTTTC
d_gene: -
j_gene: TRBJ2-6
len: 11
v_gene: TRBV6-5
abundance: -

CDR3aa: CSAARTTGTGGVRGYTF
CDR3nt: TGCAGCGCAGCAAGGACTACCGGGACAGGGGGGGTGAGGGGCTACACCTTC
d_gene: TRBD1
j_gene: TRBJ1-2
len: 17
v_gene: TRBV29-1
abundance: -

CDR3aa: CSVKTGTGNQPQHF
CDR3nt: TGCAGCGTTAAGACCGGGACAGGGAATCAGCCCCAGCATTTT
d_gene: TRBD1
j_gene: TRBJ1-5
len: 14
v_gene: TRBV29-1
abundance: -

CDR3aa: CASSATGGAAGANVLTF
CDR3nt: TGTGCCAGCAGCGCGACAGGGGGCGCAGCTGGGGCCAACGTCCTGACTTTC
d_gene: TRBD1
j_gene: TRBJ2-6
len: 17
v_gene: TRBV9
abundance: few

CDR3aa: CAGHTGGTDTQYF
CDR3nt: TGTGCCGGACACACAGGGGGAACAGATACGCAGTATTTT
d_gene: TRBD1
j_gene: TRBJ2-3
len: 13
v_gene: TRBV7-9
abundance: -

CDR3aa: CASSQPGSYEQFF
CDR3nt: TGCGCCAGCAGCCAACCCGGGAGCTATGAGCAGTTCTTC
d_gene: -
j_gene: TRBJ2-1
len: 13
v_gene: TRBV4-3
abundance: -

CDR3aa: CASRYGAGTSGSGSYNEQFF
CDR3nt: TGCGCCAGCAGATACGGCGCCGGGACTAGCGGGAGTGGCTCCTACAATGAGCAGTTCTTC
d_gene: TRBD2
j_gene: TRBJ2-1
len: 20
v_gene: TRBV10-2
abundance: -

CDR3aa: CASSLLNPIYEQYF
CDR3nt: TGTGCCAGCAGTTTACTTAACCCTATCTACGAGCAGTACTTC
d_gene: -
j_gene: TRBJ2-7
len: 14
v_gene: TRBV28
abundance: -